What follows are 15 T cell receptor beta chains derived from one specimen sequenced in a study of cytomegalovirus exposure and HLA in healthy donors. The PCR used 60 Vbeta and 13 Jbeta primers. Data came from immunoSEQ multiplex PCR; TCRdb stores just in-frame clones and leaves some out. This table holds some 120,000 clones, 80% found once. Sequencing used PBMCs. Receptor source: a man aged 25-45 years in good health and CMV-seronegative.

The chain has TRBV5-1 and TRBJ1-4; 11 positions match TRBD1. The V segment lost 4 bases and the J segment 3 bases; nucleotides outside the gene matches: 5. This CDR3 spans 16 amino acids. Germline lookup yields CDR1 SGHRS and CDR2 YFSETQ. The CDR3: CASSHGQGAANEKLFF. The CDR3 DNA follows: TGCGCCAGCAGCCATGGACAGGGGGCGGCTAATGAAAAACTGTTTTTT.

The chain combines TRBV30 with TRBJ1-5, with D tentatively TRBD1 (6 bases). The CDR3 has 20 amino acids. V gave up 1 base and J gave up 5 bases, with 30 bases separating them. The germline gives CDR1 GTSNPN, CDR2 SVGIG (reference sequence). The CDR3 DNA reads TGTGCCTGGAGTGCATATAACTCGATTCCAGGGGTTGTGTTGTATCAGCCCCAGCATTTT. Translating it yields CAWSAYNSIPGVVLYQPQHF.

Details on this clone: Other DNA sequences within the sample encode an identical CDR3. The J gene is TRBJ2-7, the V gene TRBV28; 11 nucleotides align to TRBD1. Germline V CDR1 and CDR2: MDHEN, SYDVKM. The CDR3 consists of 14 residues. The ends lost 7 bases at V and 3 bases at J; junction bases unmatched: 5. DNA of the CDR3: TGTGCCAGCACGTCGGGGACAGGGGGCTACGAGCAGTACTTC. Translating it yields CASTSGTGGYEQYF.

The chain is built from TRBV5-6 and TRBJ2-7; 8 bases are shared with TRBD2. Germline trimming cut 1 base from V and 2 bases from J; bases unmatched to any gene: 8. The germline gives CDR1 SGHDT, CDR2 YYEEEE. The length of the CDR3 is 16 residues. The CDR3 sequence is CASSLILAGLTYEQYF. The CDR3 bases are TGTGCCAGCAGCTTGATCCTAGCGGGCCTAACCTACGAGCAGTACTTC.

V gene TRBV7-2 combines with J gene TRBJ2-7, with 15 nucleotides matching TRBD2. This CDR3 spans 15 amino acids. The germline V gene has CDR1 SGHTA and CDR2 FQGNSA. Trimming at V came to 6 bases and at J to 6 bases, leaving 6 bases not matched to a gene. CDR3 residues: CASRPPGLAGGEQYF. The CDR3 nucleotides read TGTGCCAGCAGGCCTCCGGGACTAGCGGGAGGCGAGCAGTACTTC.

The rearrangement links TRBV29-1 to TRBJ1-1; 10 bases line up with TRBD1. CDR1 and CDR2 (germline): SQVTM, ANQGSEA. The trim removed 5 bases at V and 4 bases at J, leaving 10 bases unmatched. The CDR3 is 15 residues long. The CDR3 protein is CSVQGQGWGGTEAFF. CDR3 DNA sequence: TGCAGCGTTCAGGGACAGGGGTGGGGAGGCACTGAAGCTTTCTTT.

The chain employs TRBV30 and TRBJ1-1, with 9 bases fitting TRBD1. This CDR3 comprises 13 residues. V dropped 5 bases and J dropped 5; count of bases not matched to a gene: 6. Germline CDR1 reads GTSNPN; CDR2 reads SVGIG (reference sequence). CDR3 sequence reads: CAWAGQGGTEAFF. The CDR3 region has the DNA TGTGCCTGGGCGGGACAGGGAGGGACTGAAGCTTTCTTT.

A remark on this clone: Germline is not matched at one junction end, which may reflect a read error. The genes are TRBV7-9 and TRBJ2-2; D is undetermined. Germline V gene sequence: CDR1 SEHNR, CDR2 FQNEAQ (reference sequence). The CDR3 contains 12 residues. The DNA of the CDR3 is TGTTCCAGCAGCTTAGTTCAGGGGGAGCTGTTTTTT. This encodes CSSSLVQGELFF.

The chain employs TRBV28 and TRBJ2-1; maybe TRBD2 (5 bases). Germline assignment: CDR1 MDHEN and CDR2 SYDVKM. This CDR3 comprises 14 residues. Trimming cost V 2 bases and J 9 bases, with 14 bases left between them. The CDR3 sequence: CASSLISGAGEQFF. The CDR3 DNA reads as TGTGCCAGCAGTTTAATTAGTGGCGCGGGTGAGCAGTTCTTC.

The chain is built from TRBV2 and TRBJ1-2; 7 bases are a match to TRBD1. This CDR3 contains 14 residues. The V and J ends lost 7 bases and 2 bases, in that order; junction bases with no gene match: 7. Germline CDR1 reads SNHLY; CDR2 reads FYNNEI. The CDR3 region is CASKGQNPNYGYTF. CDR3 nucleotides: TGTGCCAGCAAGGGACAGAACCCCAACTATGGCTACACCTTC.

The rearrangement links TRBV27 to TRBJ1-1, with D possibly matching TRBD1 (5 bases). Germline V CDR1 and CDR2: MNHEY, SMNVEV (reference sequence). Trimming removed 6 bases from V and 0 bases from J, with 8 bases in between. The CDR3 extends over 13 amino acids. The CDR3 region is CASRDSLNTEAFF. The CDR3 nucleotides read TGTGCCAGCAGAGACAGTTTGAACACTGAAGCTTTCTTT.

V is TRBV6-5 and J is TRBJ2-2; D is unclear. With 2 bases removed from V and 2 bases from J, the gap between germline ends came to 6 bases. Germline-derived CDR1 and CDR2 are MNHEY and SVGAGI. CDR3 length equals 14 residues. This CDR3 reads CASSYGLNTGELFF. The CDR3 DNA sequence: TGTGCCAGCAGTTACGGGCTAAACACCGGGGAGCTGTTTTTT.

V usage is TRBV9 and J usage is TRBJ2-2; D gene ambiguous. V lost 3 bases and J 0 bases, leaving 9 bases between the germline ends. Germline CDR1 SGDLS, CDR2 YYNGEE. This CDR3 is built from 15 residues. This CDR3 is CASSARNTNTGELFF. CDR3 coding DNA: TGTGCCAGCAGCGCCCGAAACACGAACACCGGGGAGCTGTTTTTT.

The gene calls are TRBV19 and TRBJ1-2; D is ambiguous. Trimming removed 6 bases at V and 4 bases at J, with 6 bases between. Germline V gives CDR1 LNHDA, CDR2 SQIVND (reference sequence). The CDR3 is made up of 11 amino acids. For the CDR3, the DNA is TGTGCCAGTAGCTATGGCTATGGCTACACCTTC. Translated, it gives CASSYGYGYTF.

This chain joins TRBV14 and TRBJ1-1; 8 bases map to TRBD1. V lost 4 bases and J lost 4; bases outside the gene matches: 8. The CDR3 covers 15 residues. Germline V gene data show CDR1 as SGHDN and CDR2 as FVKESK. The CDR3 loop is CASSLRGLGSTEAFF. For the CDR3, the DNA is TGTGCCAGCAGCCTCAGGGGGCTAGGTTCCACTGAAGCTTTCTTT. The whole variable domain, remainder taken from reference TRBV14 and TRBJ1-1, is EAGVTQFPSHSVIEKGQTVTLRCDPISGHDNLYWYRRVMGKEIKFLLHFVKESKQDESGMPNNRFLAERTGGTYSTLKVQPAELEDSGVYFCASSLRGLGSTEAFFGQGTRLTVV.